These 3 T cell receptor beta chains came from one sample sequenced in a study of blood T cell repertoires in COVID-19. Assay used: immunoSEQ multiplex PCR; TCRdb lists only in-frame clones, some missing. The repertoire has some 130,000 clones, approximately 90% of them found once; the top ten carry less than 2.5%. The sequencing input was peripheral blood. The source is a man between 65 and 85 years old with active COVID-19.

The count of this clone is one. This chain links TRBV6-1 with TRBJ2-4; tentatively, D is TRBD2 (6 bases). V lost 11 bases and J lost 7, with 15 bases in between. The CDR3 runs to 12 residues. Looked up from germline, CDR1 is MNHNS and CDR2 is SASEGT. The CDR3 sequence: CALGQGRNIQYF. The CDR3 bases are TGTGCCCTCGGACAAGGGAGGAACATTCAGTACTTC.

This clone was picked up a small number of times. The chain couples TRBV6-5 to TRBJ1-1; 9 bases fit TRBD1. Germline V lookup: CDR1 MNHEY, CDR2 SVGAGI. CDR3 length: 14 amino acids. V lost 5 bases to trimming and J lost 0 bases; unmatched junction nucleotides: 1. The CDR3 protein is CASSRQGVNTEAFF. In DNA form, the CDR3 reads TGTGCCAGCAGTCGACAGGGGGTGAACACTGAAGCTTTCTTT.

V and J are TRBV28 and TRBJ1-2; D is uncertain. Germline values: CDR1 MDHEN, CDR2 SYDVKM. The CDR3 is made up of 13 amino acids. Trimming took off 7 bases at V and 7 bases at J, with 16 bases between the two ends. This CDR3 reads CASNLGVPGGYTF. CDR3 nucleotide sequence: TGTGCCAGCAACCTCGGGGTACCGGGTGGCTACACCTTC.